These 13 T cell receptor beta chains were all obtained from the same sample, sequenced in a study of cytomegalovirus exposure and HLA in healthy donors. Primers for the PCR totalled 60 Vbeta and 13 Jbeta. The table came from immunoSEQ multiplex PCR; TCRdb's copy has only in-frame clones and leaves some out. The repertoire consists of 150,000 to 200,000 clones, with around 81% occurring once and the leading ten covering 2.1%. The sample comprised PBMCs. These receptors were obtained from a woman aged 18-29 years in good health and CMV-seropositive.

The chain has TRBV18 and TRBJ1-1; 9 bases fit TRBD1. Germline V lookup: CDR1 KGHSH, CDR2 LQKENI. The V gene end was trimmed by 2 bases and the J gene end by 4 bases; junction bases not matched to a gene: 8. This CDR3 has 16 residues. The CDR3 here is CASSPNTWTGVTEAFF. DNA for the CDR3: TGTGCCAGCTCACCAAACACGTGGACAGGGGTCACTGAAGCTTTCTTT. Supplemented by reference TRBV18 and TRBJ1-1, the full variable domain reads NAGVMQNPRHLVRRRGQEARLRCSPMKGHSHVYWYRQLPEEGLKFMVYLQKENIIDESGMPKERFSAEFPKEGPSILRIQQVVRGDSAAYFCASSPNTWTGVTEAFFGQGTRLTVV.

The chain links TRBV4-2 to TRBJ2-2; D is perhaps TRBD2 (6 bases). The CDR3 totals 16 residues. The germline gives CDR1 LGHNA, CDR2 YNFKEQ. The V gene lost 1 base and the J gene lost 2 bases, with 11 bases spanning the gap. This chain's CDR3 is CASSQGQGGNTGELFF. For the CDR3, the DNA is TGTGCCAGCAGCCAAGGGCAGGGAGGCAACACCGGGGAGCTGTTTTTT.

This clone was picked up a small number of times. DNA of the CDR3: TGTGCCAGCAGCTTGGATTTACAGTATAATTCACCCCTCCACTTT. It specifies CASSLDLQYNSPLHF. V gene TRBV5-5 combines with J gene TRBJ1-6, with D unresolved. Germline V gene data show CDR1 as SGHKS and CDR2 as YYEKEE (reference sequence). Trimming took off 0 bases at V and 4 bases at J, with 8 bases between the two ends. CDR3 length equals 15 residues.

CDR3 DNA: TGTGCCAGCAGATCCAACGGGGTGTACACAGATACGCAGTATTTT. It translates to CASRSNGVYTDTQYF. The chain joins TRBV7-2 to TRBJ2-3, with D possibly being TRBD2 (5 bases). CDR1 SGHTA and CDR2 FQGNSA come from the germline V gene. V was clipped by 6 bases and J by 2 bases, with 15 bases between them. The CDR3 runs to 15 residues.

The rearrangement uses TRBV5-1 and TRBJ2-1; a weak D match, TRBD2 (7 bases). This CDR3 is built from 13 residues. The germline V gene encodes CDR1 SGHRS and CDR2 YFSETQ. With 4 bases removed from V and 7 bases from J, the gap between germline ends came to 12 bases. The CDR3 DNA sequence: TGCGCCAGCAGCGGGGGGGCCCGGAATGAGCAGTTCTTC. Its protein product is CASSGGARNEQFF.

The chain employs TRBV4-2 and TRBJ1-5; a possible D gene is TRBD1 (6 bases). The CDR3 contains 16 residues. V lost 0 bases to trimming and J lost 7 bases, with 16 bases between them. CDR1 is LGHNA and CDR2 is YNFKEQ in the germline V gene. CDR3 protein: CASSQDNSGEGQPQHF. CDR3 DNA sequence: TGTGCCAGCAGCCAAGATAATTCAGGGGAAGGACAGCCCCAGCATTTT.

V and J are TRBV28 and TRBJ1-1, with a weak D call TRBD1 (6 bases). Germline CDR1 MDHEN, CDR2 SYDVKM. CDR3 size: 16 residues. V lost 2 bases to trimming and J lost 0 bases, with 13 bases between them. For the CDR3, the DNA is TGTGCCAGCAGTTTAGTGGGGGCGAGGGTGAACACTGAAGCTTTCTTT. Translated: CASSLVGARVNTEAFF.

The V call is TRBV7-2, the J call TRBJ2-2, with TRBD2 matching over 10 bases. Trimming at V came to 4 bases and at J to 0 bases, leaving 5 bases not matched to a gene. Looked up from germline, CDR1 is SGHTA and CDR2 is FQGNSA. The CDR3 totals 17 residues. This CDR3 is CASSSVAGGTNTGELFF. CDR3 nucleotides: TGTGCCAGCAGCTCCGTAGCGGGGGGAACGAACACCGGGGAGCTGTTTTTT.

This clone showed up just once. The genes are TRBV2 and TRBJ1-2; no clear D gene. Germline V lookup: CDR1 SNHLY, CDR2 FYNNEI. The CDR3 is 12 amino acids. V was clipped by 7 bases and J by 0 bases, with 6 bases between them. The CDR3 region is CASKQANYGYTF. The DNA for the CDR3 is TGTGCCAGCAAACAAGCTAACTATGGCTACACCTTC.

The chain employs TRBV18 and TRBJ1-2, with D perhaps TRBD1 (6 bases). Between the trimmed V and J ends, which lost 3 bases and 4 bases, there was a span of 12 bases. The CDR3 contains 14 residues. Germline V gives CDR1 KGHSH, CDR2 LQKENI. The CDR3 coding sequence is TGTGCCAGCTCACCTTTGGACAGTTCCTATGGCTACACCTTC. Amino acid sequence: CASSPLDSSYGYTF.

The V and J genes are TRBV19 and TRBJ1-4; TRBD1 is a possible D gene (5 bases). The V gene's germline CDR1 is LNHDA and CDR2 SQIVND (reference sequence). The CDR3 totals 14 residues. Trimming stripped 4 bases from V and 5 bases from J, with 11 bases between. CDR3 DNA sequence: TGTGCCAGTAGTAGCAGGAGGGGAAATGAAAAACTGTTTTTT. Its protein product is CASSSRRGNEKLFF.

CDR3 protein: CASSRGQGVTNEKLFF. The CDR3 DNA sequence: TGTGCCAGTAGTAGGGGACAGGGAGTAACTAATGAAAAACTGTTTTTT. The rearrangement links TRBV19 to TRBJ1-4, with TRBD1 matching 9 bases. The CDR3 consists of 16 residues. CDR1 and CDR2 from the germline V gene are LNHDA and SQIVND (reference sequence). V shed 4 bases and J 1 base; nucleotides not matched to a gene: 4.

The chain employs TRBV7-8 and TRBJ1-5; 7 bases agree with TRBD1. Germline assignment: CDR1 SGHVS and CDR2 FQNEAQ. The CDR3 is 17 residues long. V lost 5 bases, J lost 6 bases, and 16 bases stayed unmatched. CDR3 coding DNA: TGTGCCAGCAGCGAGGGGGCAGGCCCCGGCGGGTCTCAGCCCCAGCATTTT. Translation gives CASSEGAGPGGSQPQHF.